This T cell receptor beta chain appears in the sequencing data of a study of cytomegalovirus exposure and HLA in healthy donors. The V end was cut by 5 bases, the J end by 3 bases, with 14 bases between. The CDR3 contains 14 residues. Germline-derived CDR1 and CDR2 are SGHRS and YFSETQ. Researchers ran the PCR with 60 Vbeta and 13 Jbeta primers. Sequenced by immunoSEQ multiplex PCR; TCRdb stores in-frame clones only, minus some. The table has about 140,000 clones, approximately 84% seen once. Turning to this clone: Its target is unknown.

Study results and limitations: Segments of the TCR beta V type were, in most cases, productive about 90% or about 30% of the time in an earlier analysis.

Sequencing was performed on PBMCs. V usage is TRBV5-1 and J usage is TRBJ2-5; D is unclear. The sequence came from a man aged 30-40 years in good health and CMV-seropositive. CDR3 sequence reads: CASSTNGGEETQYF. CDR3 coding DNA: TGCGCCAGCAGTACAAACGGCGGAGAAGAGACCCAGTACTTC.